What follows describes a single TCR beta chain. Libraries were prepared by immunoSEQ multiplex PCR; TCRdb keeps only in-frame clonotypes and omits some of them. Found here are tens of thousands of clones, around 92% of them singletons; the top ten hold more than 1.1%. This entry comes from a study of T cell changes during pregnancy in multiple sclerosis. This receptor was taken from a female donor with multiple sclerosis, enrolled in a pregnancy study. The specimen comprised peripheral blood, sampled after pregnancy.

The CDR3 sequence: CAISETGTGKTYEQYF. The CDR3 DNA sequence: TGTGCCATCAGTGAGACCGGGACAGGGAAAACCTACGAGCAGTACTTC. The genes are TRBV10-3 and TRBJ2-7; TRBD1 matches 9 bases. With 2 bases clipped from V and 2 bases from J, the junction kept 7 bases outside the gene matches. The germline gives CDR1 ENHRY, CDR2 SYGVKD. This CDR3 region has 16 residues.